These T cell receptor beta chains were read from a single sample in a study of blood T cells in healthy people across ages. TCRdb passed the 5' RACE reads through MiXCR, listing each CDR3 protein once. Here the sample spans 950,000 to 1,200,000 distinct CDR3 sequences, around two fifths being singletons. Material for sequencing was blood. The receptors were gathered from a man aged 18 to 29 in good health. Each CDR3 is given with its conserved first and last residue. D genes are given only for firm matches. Some rows have no size entry. The others give once, few or many, or a class for an expanded clone.

>TRBV2|NA|TRBJ2-2|TRBD1
CAIRDRGQGELFF
TGTGCCATCCGGGACAGGGGGCAGGGGGAGCTGTTTTTT
>TRBV10-3|NA|TRBJ1-1|NA
CAIKARGPNTEAFF
TGTGCCATCAAGGCGAGGGGCCCGAACACTGAAGCTTTCTTT
>TRBV6-1|NA|TRBJ2-7|TRBD2
CASSEAPSGEQYF
TGTGCCAGCAGTGAAGCCCCTAGCGGTGAGCAGTACTTC
>TRBV7-6|few|TRBJ1-2|TRBD1
CASSPGTGYNGYTF
TGTGCCAGCTCGCCCGGGACAGGGTACAATGGCTACACCTTC
>TRBV12-3/TRBV12-4|many|TRBJ2-5|NA
CASSLSAGRETQYF
TGTGCCAGCAGCCTTAGCGCCGGTAGAGAGACCCAGTACTTC
>TRBV28|NA|TRBJ2-3|NA
CASSRPTDTQYF
TGTGCCAGCAGCCGGCCCACAGATACGCAGTATTTT
>TRBV19|NA|TRBJ1-5|NA
CASRKVNQPQHF
TGTGCCAGTAGAAAGGTCAATCAGCCCCAGCATTTT
>TRBV28|NA|TRBJ1-1|NA
CASLTVGMNTEAFF
TGTGCCAGCTTAACAGTGGGCATGAACACTGAAGCTTTCTTT
>TRBV11-1|once|TRBJ1-3|NA
CASSFKVGNTIYF
TGTGCCAGCAGCTTCAAAGTCGGAAACACCATATATTTT
>TRBV20-1|once|TRBJ1-4|NA
CSARKTYRSTNEKLFF
TGCAGTGCTAGAAAAACCTACAGATCAACTAATGAAAAACTGTTTTTT
>TRBV29-1|few|TRBJ2-3|NA
CSVVFFSRSDTQYF
TGCAGCGTTGTGTTTTTTAGCCGCAGTGATACGCAGTATTTT
>TRBV14|NA|TRBJ1-2|NA
CASSQRRAGSRGYTF
TGTGCCAGCAGCCAAAGAAGGGCTGGATCGCGTGGCTACACCTTC
>TRBV20-1|NA|TRBJ1-2|TRBD1
CSARDTGGSVDYGYTF
TGCAGTGCTAGAGATACAGGGGGCTCGGTCGACTATGGCTACACCTTC
>TRBV6-1|NA|TRBJ2-1|NA
CASSEARVYEQFF
TGTGCCAGCAGTGAAGCAAGGGTCTATGAGCAGTTCTTC
>TRBV15|NA|TRBJ1-1|TRBD1
CATSRQTGEKAFF
TGTGCCACCAGCAGACAAACAGGGGAGAAAGCTTTCTTT
>TRBV25-1|few|TRBJ1-4|NA
CASSEWGRGNEKLFF
TGTGCCAGCAGTGAATGGGGACGGGGCAATGAAAAACTGTTTTTT
>TRBV27|NA|TRBJ2-1|NA
CASSCGVPGDCEQFF
TGTGCCAGCAGTTGTGGGGTCCCGGGGGATTGTGAGCAGTTCTTC